The 32 T cell receptor beta chains reported below all come from one sample, sequenced in a study of cytomegalovirus exposure and HLA in healthy donors. The primer mix had 60 Vbeta and 13 Jbeta primers. Clones were read by immunoSEQ multiplex PCR, and TCRdb kept only the in-frame ones, dropping some. Of about 100,000 clones listed, under 85% were seen once; the top ten hold approximately 4.2%. Sequencing was carried out using PBMCs. Receptors were obtained from a male donor in good health and CMV-seronegative.

This clone was observed a few times. The gene calls are TRBV30 and TRBJ1-1; 9 bases map to TRBD1. The CDR3 has 13 residues. Germline CDR1 reads GTSNPN; CDR2 reads SVGIG (reference sequence). The J segment lost 1 base and the V segment lost 3 bases, leaving 0 bases of the junction unmatched. The DNA for the CDR3 is TGTGCCTGGAGGACAGGGGGGAACACTGAAGCTTTCTTT. Translating gives CAWRTGGNTEAFF. The whole variable domain, filled in from reference TRBV30 and TRBJ1-1, reads SQTIHQWPATLVQPVGSPLSLECTVEGTSNPNLYWYRQAAGRGLQLLFYSVGIGQISSEVPQNLSASRPQDRQFILSSKKLLLSDSGFYLCAWRTGGNTEAFFGQGTRLTVV.

This clone has only one observation. The V and J genes are TRBV2 and TRBJ1-2; perhaps TRBD1 as D (6 bases). Trimming pared 0 bases from V and 3 bases from J, leaving 11 bases between. This CDR3 spans 15 amino acids. Germline V lookup: CDR1 SNHLY, CDR2 FYNNEI. The CDR3 DNA sequence: TGTGCCAGCAGTGAAGCCCTGAGGACAGACTATGGCTACACCTTC. Encoded protein: CASSEALRTDYGYTF.

This rearrangement joins TRBV5-1 to TRBJ2-3; 12 nucleotides match TRBD2. The CDR3 runs to 16 residues. Germline CDR1 reads SGHRS; CDR2 reads YFSETQ. Germline trimming cut 4 bases from V and 0 bases from J; bases unmatched to any gene: 3. The DNA of the CDR3 is TGCGCCAGCAGCCCTGGGACTAGCGGGAGCACAGATACGCAGTATTTT. Its translation: CASSPGTSGSTDTQYF.

The chain links TRBV19 to TRBJ1-5, with 8 bases matching TRBD1. From germline, CDR1 is LNHDA and CDR2 SQIVND (reference sequence). The CDR3 loop spans 15 amino acids. V was pared by 3 bases and J by 0 bases, with 1 base of the junction left unmatched. This CDR3 reads CASSMGTGSNQPQHF. The CDR3 region has the DNA TGTGCCAGTAGTATGGGGACAGGTAGCAATCAGCCCCAGCATTTT. The full variable domain, rest sourced from reference TRBV19 and TRBJ1-5, is DGGITQSPKYLFRKEGQNVTLSCEQNLNHDAMYWYRQDPGQGLRLIYYSQIVNDFQKGDIAEGYSVSREKKESFPLTVTSAQKNPTAFYLCASSMGTGSNQPQHFGDGTRLSIL.

This chain uses TRBV30 with TRBJ1-1, with 7 bases aligning to TRBD1. Losses at the gene ends were 2 bases for V and 0 bases for J; bases not matched to a gene: 3. This CDR3 comprises 14 residues. Germline assignment: CDR1 GTSNPN and CDR2 SVGIG (reference sequence). This CDR3 is CAWSRDRLNTEAFF. The CDR3 bases are TGTGCCTGGAGTAGGGACAGACTGAACACTGAAGCTTTCTTT.

The chain recombines TRBV7-9 with TRBJ1-1, with D possibly TRBD1 on 5 matching bases. The CDR3 is 15 residues long. V shed 5 bases and J shed 0 bases, with 13 bases lying between them. The germline gives CDR1 SEHNR, CDR2 FQNEAQ (reference sequence). This CDR3 is CASSPTGNMNTEAFF. CDR3 DNA: TGTGCCAGCAGCCCAACAGGTAACATGAACACTGAAGCTTTCTTT.

The chain is built from TRBV6-1 and TRBJ1-5; the match to TRBD1 covers 8 bases. Germline CDR1 and CDR2: MNHNS and SASEGT. After removal of 3 bases from V and 1 base from J, the junction contained 2 bases not matched to a gene. The CDR3 runs 15 residues. CDR3 protein: CASSDRQGSNQPQHF. CDR3 DNA: TGTGCCAGCAGTGATCGACAGGGGAGCAATCAGCCCCAGCATTTT.

V and J are TRBV18 and TRBJ2-7; D gene ambiguous. This CDR3 has 12 amino acids. V dropped 3 bases and J dropped 12 bases, with 15 bases sitting between them. Germline V gene sequence: CDR1 KGHSH, CDR2 LQKENI. In nucleotides, the CDR3 is TGTGCCAGCTCACCCGACCCGTTGGGCCGGTACTTC. Translating it yields CASSPDPLGRYF.

The J gene is TRBJ1-6, the V gene TRBV5-1; 9 bases are a match to TRBD1. The CDR3 is 16 residues long. Germline CDR1 is SGHRS and CDR2 is YFSETQ. With V trimmed by 0 bases and J by 7 bases, 5 bases remained unmatched. The CDR3 coding sequence is TGCGCCAGCAGCTTGGTCGGACAGGGGATCAATTCACCCCTCCACTTT. Protein sequence: CASSLVGQGINSPLHF. The complete variable domain, with remaining parts taken from reference TRBV5-1 and TRBJ1-6, reads KAGVTQTPRYLIKTRGQQVTLSCSPISGHRSVSWYQQTPGQGLQFLFEYFSETQRNKGNFPGRFSGRQFSNSRSEMNVSTLELGDSALYLCASSLVGQGINSPLHFGNGTRLTVT.

CDR3 sequence (DNA): TGTGCCAGCAGTTACAAACCCCCGGCGGGCACGCAGTATTTT. Translating gives CASSYKPPAGTQYF. J is TRBJ2-3 and V is TRBV6-6; D is possibly TRBD2 (5 bases). This CDR3 is built from 14 residues. Per germline, CDR1 MNHNY and CDR2 SVGAGI (reference sequence). Between the trimmed V and J ends, which lost 2 bases and 9 bases, there was a span of 15 bases.

This chain joins TRBV29-1 and TRBJ2-4; 14 bases are shared with TRBD2. The CDR3 extends over 17 amino acids. The V gene end was trimmed by 4 bases and the J gene end by 0 bases; junction bases not matched to a gene: 5. Germline loops: CDR1 SQVTM, CDR2 ANQGSEA. The CDR3 DNA sequence: TGCAGCGTTGGGACTAGCGGGGGGCTTCTAGCCAAAAACATTCAGTACTTC. It codes for CSVGTSGGLLAKNIQYF.

This clone showed up just once. The rearrangement links TRBV27 to TRBJ2-3, with TRBD2 matching over 13 bases. The CDR3 spans 16 residues. Germline CDR1 reads MNHEY; CDR2 reads SMNVEV (reference sequence). With V trimmed by 7 bases and J by 4 bases, 8 bases remained unmatched. DNA for the CDR3: TGTGCCAGCAAACCCCGGACTAGCGGGAGACCAGATACGCAGTATTTT. Translated: CASKPRTSGRPDTQYF.

V and J are TRBV7-9 and TRBJ2-5; 10 bases map to TRBD2. CDR1 and CDR2 from the germline V gene are SEHNR and FQNEAQ (reference sequence). V lost 5 bases and J lost 1; bases outside the gene matches: 1. The CDR3 length is 14 residues. Here the CDR3 reads CASSRTSGQETQYF. The CDR3 bases are TGTGCCAGCAGCCGGACTAGCGGCCAAGAGACCCAGTACTTC.

The rearrangement links TRBV6-5 to TRBJ2-3; weak D call: TRBD2 (6 bases). V dropped 2 bases and J dropped 2 bases, with 11 bases sitting between them. Germline V CDR1 and CDR2: MNHEY, SVGAGI. CDR3 length equals 15 residues. CDR3 residues: CASSYNGRTTDTQYF. The CDR3 bases are TGTGCCAGCAGTTACAACGGGAGAACCACAGATACGCAGTATTTT.

The J gene is TRBJ2-1, the V gene TRBV28, with 14 bases aligning to TRBD2. This CDR3 region has 16 residues. CDR1 MDHEN and CDR2 SYDVKM come from the germline V gene. V was pared by 6 bases and J by 4 bases, with 5 bases of the junction left unmatched. CDR3 nucleotides: TGTGCCAGCAGCCTCGGGACTAGCGGGAGTTACAATGAGCAGTTCTTC. Amino acid sequence: CASSLGTSGSYNEQFF.

The V gene is TRBV5-6, the J gene TRBJ2-7; D is perhaps TRBD1 (5 bases). This CDR3 comprises 15 residues. V lost 0 bases and J lost 6, with 16 bases in between. The V gene's germline CDR1 is SGHDT and CDR2 YYEEEE. In DNA, the CDR3 is TGTGCCAGCAGCTTGGACTCTGATTGGGGCCCCGAGCAGTACTTC. This translates into CASSLDSDWGPEQYF.

This clone was recorded once. V usage is TRBV9 and J usage is TRBJ1-2; a possible D gene is TRBD1 (5 bases). This CDR3 has 12 amino acids. Germline V lookup: CDR1 SGDLS, CDR2 YYNGEE. V gave up 5 bases and J gave up 5 bases, with 10 bases separating them. CDR3 nucleotides: TGTGCCAGCAGGGGGCAGGTATATGGCTACACCTTC. This sequence encodes CASRGQVYGYTF.

A single count supports this clone. J is TRBJ1-1 and V is TRBV28, with a possible D match to TRBD1 (6 bases). From germline, CDR1 is MDHEN and CDR2 SYDVKM. V was pared by 6 bases and J by 6 bases, with 20 bases between. The CDR3 runs 15 residues. The CDR3 protein is CASSSGAVRYPEAFF. For the CDR3, the DNA is TGTGCCAGCAGCTCAGGGGCAGTGAGATACCCTGAAGCTTTCTTT.

This clone was seen only a few times. The chain carries TRBV4-2 and TRBJ2-5; D might be TRBD2 (5 bases). Trimming removed 1 base from V and 3 bases from J, with 18 bases in between. The CDR3 is 17 amino acids. Germline CDR1 LGHNA, CDR2 YNFKEQ. The CDR3 DNA follows: TGTGCCAGCAGCCAAGGTACGGTGGCGGGTTCCAAAGAGACCCAGTACTTC. Encoded protein: CASSQGTVAGSKETQYF.

V gene TRBV19 combines with J gene TRBJ2-7; 8 bases match TRBD2. Germline loops: CDR1 LNHDA, CDR2 SQIVND (reference sequence). This CDR3 comprises 14 residues. Unmatched junction bases numbered 8, after V lost 5 bases and J lost 5 bases. CDR3 protein: CASSHRGGENEQYF. The CDR3 bases are TGTGCCAGTAGTCACCGGGGGGGAGAGAACGAGCAGTACTTC. Full variable domain (rest looked up from reference TRBV19 and TRBJ2-7): DGGITQSPKYLFRKEGQNVTLSCEQNLNHDAMYWYRQDPGQGLRLIYYSQIVNDFQKGDIAEGYSVSREKKESFPLTVTSAQKNPTAFYLCASSHRGGENEQYFGPGTRLTVT.

This clone occurred once. The rearrangement links TRBV13 to TRBJ2-5, with a possible D match to TRBD2 (6 bases). The assigned J gene may be wrong: the sequence end matches TRBJ2-7 better. This CDR3 has 12 amino acids. Germline assignment: CDR1 PRHDT and CDR2 FYEKMQ (reference sequence). As DNA, the CDR3 is TGTGCCAGCAGCGGGCGACTAGACGAGCAGTACTTC. Translated: CASSGRLDEQYF.

The gene calls are TRBV6-5 and TRBJ1-2, with D possibly being TRBD1 (5 bases). V lost 4 bases and J lost 8, with 17 bases in between. Germline V gene data show CDR1 as MNHEY and CDR2 as SVGAGI. CDR3 length equals 14 residues. CDR3 coding DNA: TGTGCCAGCAGTTCCTCCCTGGGGGGATGGGGCTACACCTTC. Its translation: CASSSSLGGWGYTF.

J is TRBJ1-1 and V is TRBV2; TRBD1 matches 7 bases. The CDR3 is 15 amino acids. Germline V lookup: CDR1 SNHLY, CDR2 FYNNEI. With V trimmed by 0 bases and J by 1 base, 2 bases remained unmatched. The CDR3 reads CASSEAGQRNTEAFF. The CDR3 bases are TGTGCCAGCAGTGAAGCGGGACAGAGGAACACTGAAGCTTTCTTT.

The chain combines TRBV13 with TRBJ1-5; D is ambiguous. V was cut by 0 bases and J by 2 bases, with 11 bases left in between. This CDR3 region has 16 residues. Per the germline V gene, CDR1 is PRHDT and CDR2 is FYEKMQ (reference sequence). The CDR3 bases are TGTGCCAGCAGCTTAGGTATGGAGGGAGGCAATCAGCCCCAGCATTTT. It is translated as CASSLGMEGGNQPQHF.

V and J are TRBV27 and TRBJ1-1; D not certain. The V and J ends lost 0 bases and 1 base respectively, with 3 bases between them. CDR1 is MNHEY, CDR2 SMNVEV, per germline (reference sequence). This CDR3 has 13 amino acids. The CDR3 bases are TGTGCCAGCAGTTTATCCTGGAACACTGAAGCTTTCTTT. It specifies CASSLSWNTEAFF.

The gene calls are TRBV2 and TRBJ1-2; D is possibly TRBD1 (5 bases). The CDR3 has 14 amino acids. The V gene lost 7 bases and the J gene lost 5 bases, with 17 bases spanning the gap. Germline CDR1 is SNHLY and CDR2 is FYNNEI. CDR3 sequence (DNA): TGTGCCAGCACTTTAAGTTGGGGGGGTTATGGCTACACCTTC. This sequence encodes CASTLSWGGYGYTF.

This clone was recorded once. V is TRBV7-8 and J is TRBJ1-5; unclear D gene. CDR1 and CDR2 (germline): SGHVS, FQNEAQ. The CDR3 totals 17 residues. V was clipped by 5 bases and J by 3 bases, with 20 bases between them. This chain's CDR3 is CASSPKFRQVDNQPQHF. The CDR3 DNA follows: TGTGCCAGCAGCCCGAAGTTTCGCCAGGTCGACAATCAGCCCCAGCATTTT.

The chain is built from TRBV28 and TRBJ1-2, with 9 bases aligning to TRBD1. CDR3 length: 13 residues. The J segment lost 5 bases and the V segment lost 8 bases, leaving 6 bases of the junction unmatched. The germline CDR1 and CDR2 sequences are MDHEN and SYDVKM. The CDR3 DNA reads as TGTGCCAGCTCCTCCGGACAGGGGTATGGCTACACCTTC. Its translation: CASSSGQGYGYTF.

This clone appeared a few times. The genes are TRBV30 and TRBJ1-5; D is possibly TRBD1 (5 bases). The germline V gene encodes CDR1 GTSNPN and CDR2 SVGIG (reference sequence). This CDR3 spans 12 amino acids. Deletions cut 3 bases from V and 8 bases from J, with 11 bases between. The CDR3 loop reads CAWRGVGEPQHF. CDR3 bases: TGTGCCTGGAGAGGGGTTGGGGAGCCCCAGCATTTT.

The V gene is TRBV7-2, the J gene TRBJ2-7; TRBD2 is a possible D gene (5 bases). The CDR3 extends over 13 amino acids. Germline assignment: CDR1 SGHTA and CDR2 FQGNSA. V was clipped by 1 base and J by 3 bases, with 7 bases between them. The CDR3 DNA reads as TGTGCCAGCAGCTTAGGGGCGGGCTACGAGCAGTACTTC. Protein product: CASSLGAGYEQYF.

In nucleotides, the CDR3 is TGTGCCAGCAGCAGTGAACAGCTGAACACTGAAGCTTTCTTT. As protein: CASSSEQLNTEAFF. The gene calls are TRBV21-1 and TRBJ1-1; the table's D call, TRBD1, was not checked against the DNA. TRBV21-1 is a pseudogene. The CDR3 consists of 14 residues.

Written as DNA, the CDR3 is TGTGCCAGCATAGGAGGGGCGTCCTACAATGAGCAGTTCTTC. Residues: CASIGGASYNEQFF. The chain links TRBV2 to TRBJ2-1; TRBD2 might be the D (6 bases). Germline CDR1 reads SNHLY; CDR2 reads FYNNEI. V was trimmed by 7 bases and J by 1 base, leaving 11 bases between them. This CDR3 spans 14 amino acids.